The T cell receptor (beta chain) described here comes from a study of blood T cell repertoires in COVID-19. The CDR3 consists of 14 residues. Looked up from germline, CDR1 is SQVTM and CDR2 is ANQGSEA. V lost 3 bases to trimming and J lost 11 bases; unmatched junction nucleotides: 11. Study processing details: Amplified reference gene primers provided the basis for estimating nucleated cell counts. Assay used: immunoSEQ multiplex PCR; TCRdb lists only in-frame clones, some missing. The V and J calls and clone size come from that table; D and trimming were worked out from the DNA. The sample shows fewer than 450,000 clones, about 90% of them seen only once. Individuals drawn from 24 US areas were about 18 to 100 years old. Categorization into cohorts depended on clinical history that participants reported.

Sequenced: PBMCs or T cells enriched from blood (not recorded which). This clonotype was obtained from a woman in her 30s who had recovered from COVID-19. The chain carries TRBV29-1 and TRBJ1-4; 8 bases are shared with TRBD1. The CDR3 DNA reads as TGCAGCGTTGAGTCGGGACAGGACTCCCCGAAACTGTTTTTT. Its translation: CSVESGQDSPKLFF.